The following is a T cell receptor beta chain sequence with its context. The length of the CDR3 is 13 residues. Trimming removed 4 bases at V and 9 bases at J, with 15 bases between. Per germline, CDR1 MGHDK and CDR2 SYGVNS. This entry is derived from a study of blood T cell repertoires in COVID-19. The authors' processing: Amplification of reference gene primers provided the estimated nucleated cell counts. Here immunoSEQ multiplex PCR was the method, and the copy in TCRdb shows in-frame clones only, minus some. From that table come the V and J calls and clone size; the DNA was used to work out D and trimming. The table shows 200,000 to 250,000 clones, with about 89% occurring only once.

This receptor was identified in a man aged 55 to 70 who had recovered from COVID-19. Sequencing was carried out using peripheral blood. The chain couples TRBV25-1 to TRBJ1-1; maybe TRBD1 (6 bases). The CDR3 reads CASSGYGTSKAFF. The DNA for the CDR3 is TGTGCCAGCAGTGGGTACGGGACAAGTAAAGCTTTCTTT.